The TCR beta chain under discussion was sequenced for a study of blood T cell repertoires in COVID-19. Sequencing used immunoSEQ multiplex PCR; TCRdb keeps in-frame clones, though not all of them. This table has more than 300,000 clones, over 80% appearing once. J lost 10 bases, V lost 0 bases, and 4 bases had no gene match. The CDR3 is 15 residues long. Germline values: CDR1 LGHDT, CDR2 YNNKEL (reference sequence). The TCR originated in a woman in her fifties or sixties with COVID-19, enrolled during active disease. Sequencing was carried out using peripheral blood. The chain is built from TRBV3-1 (or the pseudogene TRBV3-2) and TRBJ1-6; 9 bases match TRBD1. CDR3 in amino acids: CASSQEGTGRSPLHF. CDR3 coding DNA: TGTGCCAGCAGCCAAGAGGGGACAGGGCGCTCACCCCTCCACTTT.